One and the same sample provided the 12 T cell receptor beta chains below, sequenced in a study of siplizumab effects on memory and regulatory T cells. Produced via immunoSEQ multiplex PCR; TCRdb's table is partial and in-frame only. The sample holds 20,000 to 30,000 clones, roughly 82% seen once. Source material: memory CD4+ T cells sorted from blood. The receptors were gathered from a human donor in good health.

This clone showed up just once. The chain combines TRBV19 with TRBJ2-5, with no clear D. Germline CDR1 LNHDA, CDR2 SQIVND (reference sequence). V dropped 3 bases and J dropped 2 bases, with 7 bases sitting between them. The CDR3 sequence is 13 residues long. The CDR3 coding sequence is TGTGCCAGTAGTATCGCCATACAAGAGACCCAGTACTTC. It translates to CASSIAIQETQYF.

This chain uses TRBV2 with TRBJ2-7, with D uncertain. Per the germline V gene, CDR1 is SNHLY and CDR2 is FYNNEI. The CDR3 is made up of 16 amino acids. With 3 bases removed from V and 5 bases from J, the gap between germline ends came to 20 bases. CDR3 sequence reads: CASSEKSWTVKNEQYF. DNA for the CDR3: TGTGCCAGCAGTGAGAAGAGTTGGACGGTCAAAAACGAGCAGTACTTC. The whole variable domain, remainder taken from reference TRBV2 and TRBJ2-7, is EPEVTQTPSHQVTQMGQEVILRCVPISNHLYFYWYRQILGQKVEFLVSFYNNEISEKSEIFDDQFSVERPDGSNFTLKIRSTKLEDSAMYFCASSEKSWTVKNEQYFGPGTRLTVT.

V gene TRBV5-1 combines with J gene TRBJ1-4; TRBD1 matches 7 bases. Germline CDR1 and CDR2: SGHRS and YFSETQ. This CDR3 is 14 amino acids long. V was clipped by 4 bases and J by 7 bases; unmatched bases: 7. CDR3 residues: CASSDRVGSEKLFF. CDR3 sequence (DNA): TGCGCCAGCAGCGACAGGGTGGGGAGTGAAAAACTGTTTTTT.

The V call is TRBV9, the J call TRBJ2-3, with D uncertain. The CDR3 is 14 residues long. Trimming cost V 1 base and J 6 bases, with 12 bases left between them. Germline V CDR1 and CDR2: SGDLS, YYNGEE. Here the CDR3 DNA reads TGTGCCAGCAGCGTATTTTCTGAGATGGATACGCAGTATTTT. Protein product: CASSVFSEMDTQYF.

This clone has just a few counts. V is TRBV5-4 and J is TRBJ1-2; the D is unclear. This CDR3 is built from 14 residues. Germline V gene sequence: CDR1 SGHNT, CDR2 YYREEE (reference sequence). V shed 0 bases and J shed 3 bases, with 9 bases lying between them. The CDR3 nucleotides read TGTGCCAGCAGCTTGGTTGGCGCCGACTATGGCTACACCTTC. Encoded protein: CASSLVGADYGYTF.

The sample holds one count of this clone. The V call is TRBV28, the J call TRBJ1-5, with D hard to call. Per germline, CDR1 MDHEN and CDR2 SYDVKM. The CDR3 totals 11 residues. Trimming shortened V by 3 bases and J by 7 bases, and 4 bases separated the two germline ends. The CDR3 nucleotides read TGTGCCAGCAGTTTTCGGCAGCCCCAGCATTTT. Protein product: CASSFRQPQHF.

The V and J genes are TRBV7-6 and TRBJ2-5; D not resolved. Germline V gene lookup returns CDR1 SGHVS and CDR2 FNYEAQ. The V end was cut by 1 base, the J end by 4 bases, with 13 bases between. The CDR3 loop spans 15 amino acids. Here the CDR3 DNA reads TGTGCCAGCAGCTTAGGCGGCGGCCTGGGAGAGACCCAGTACTTC. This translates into CASSLGGGLGETQYF.

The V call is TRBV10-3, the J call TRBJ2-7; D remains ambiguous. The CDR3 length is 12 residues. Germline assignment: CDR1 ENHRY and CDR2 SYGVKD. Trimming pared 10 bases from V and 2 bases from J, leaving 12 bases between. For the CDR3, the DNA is TGTGCCACCGCAATGAGCACCTACGAGCAGTACTTC. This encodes CATAMSTYEQYF.

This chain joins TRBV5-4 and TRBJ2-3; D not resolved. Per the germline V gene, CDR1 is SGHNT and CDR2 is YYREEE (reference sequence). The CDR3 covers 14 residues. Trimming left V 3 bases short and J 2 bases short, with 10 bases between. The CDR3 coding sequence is TGTGCCAGCAGCTCCCTAGACTCCACAGATACGCAGTATTTT. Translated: CASSSLDSTDTQYF.

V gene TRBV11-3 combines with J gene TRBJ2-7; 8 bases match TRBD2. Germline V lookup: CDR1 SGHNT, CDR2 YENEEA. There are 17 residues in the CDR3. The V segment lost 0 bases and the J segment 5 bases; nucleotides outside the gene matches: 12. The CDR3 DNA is TGTGCCAGCAGCTTAGAAGGGAGTACGGGAGGGTTGGACGAGCAGTACTTC. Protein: CASSLEGSTGGLDEQYF.

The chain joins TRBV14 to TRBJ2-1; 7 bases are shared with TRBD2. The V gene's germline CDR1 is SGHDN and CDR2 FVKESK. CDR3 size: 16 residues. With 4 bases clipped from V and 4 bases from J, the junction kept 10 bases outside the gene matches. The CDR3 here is CASSPLKGGPYNEQFF. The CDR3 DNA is TGTGCCAGCAGCCCCTTAAAGGGAGGGCCATACAATGAGCAGTTCTTC.

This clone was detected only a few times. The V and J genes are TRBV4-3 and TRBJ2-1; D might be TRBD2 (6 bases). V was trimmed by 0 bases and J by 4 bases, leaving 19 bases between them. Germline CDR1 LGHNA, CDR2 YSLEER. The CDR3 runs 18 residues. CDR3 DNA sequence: TGCGCCAGCAGCCAAGAAATGGGCGGTCGGGGGAAGTACAATGAGCAGTTCTTC. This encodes CASSQEMGGRGKYNEQFF.